These 5 T cell receptor beta chains were all obtained from the same sample, sequenced in a study of blood T cell repertoires in COVID-19 (dated by TCRdb to the early 2020s). The protocol used for the library was the immunoSEQ multiplex PCR assay. In TCRdb, the immuneACCESS table is reduced to in-frame sequences with V and J assigned. These tables do not hold every clone; where another copy was compared, an unresolved V gene accounts for under half, and the others remain unexplained. The sample records roughly 260,000 clones, about nine tenths of which are singletons. Of the sample, over 9% falls within the top ten clones. Specimen: peripheral blood. Source of these receptors: a woman aged 25 to 39 with COVID-19, enrolled during active disease.

The chain has TRBV28 and TRBJ1-2, with a possible D match to TRBD1 (5 bases). This CDR3 has 15 amino acids. In germline, CDR1 is MDHEN, CDR2 SYDVKM. V was clipped by 6 bases and J by 3 bases, with 17 bases between them. The CDR3 loop reads CASSMRGRADYGYTF. CDR3 sequence (DNA): TGTGCCAGCAGCATGCGGGGCAGGGCTGACTATGGCTACACCTTC.

This clone was seen a handful of times. The rearrangement joins TRBV28 to TRBJ2-7; 8 bases are a match to TRBD1. This CDR3 is 16 amino acids long. With 6 bases clipped from V and 3 bases from J, the junction kept 13 bases outside the gene matches. Germline CDR1 is MDHEN and CDR2 is SYDVKM. CDR3 nucleotides: TGTGCCAGCAGCTACACGGACAGGGCTAACCTCTACGAGCAGTACTTC. It specifies CASSYTDRANLYEQYF.

The chain recombines TRBV7-9 with TRBJ1-2, with TRBD1 matching over 8 bases. CDR1 and CDR2 (germline): SEHNR, FQNEAQ (reference sequence). The CDR3 is 15 residues long. V lost 6 bases and J lost 8; bases outside the gene matches: 14. The CDR3 nucleotides are TGTGCCAGCAGTTCCAACCCCGGACAGGGAGAGGGCTACACCTTC. It translates to CASSSNPGQGEGYTF.

The rearrangement uses TRBV27 and TRBJ1-2, with D possibly matching TRBD1 (6 bases). Germline CDR1 reads MNHEY; CDR2 reads SMNVEV (reference sequence). The ends were cut back, 5 bases at V and 6 bases at J, with 13 bases in the middle. This CDR3 spans 13 amino acids. The CDR3: CASSLNRVDGYTF. CDR3 sequence (DNA): TGTGCCAGCAGTCTAAACAGGGTAGATGGCTACACCTTC.

This clone was counted between two and nine times. The chain combines TRBV5-1 with TRBJ1-6; TRBD1 aligns across 10 bases. The V and J ends lost 2 bases and 9 bases, in that order; junction bases with no gene match: 8. The CDR3 runs 16 residues. Germline V lookup: CDR1 SGHRS, CDR2 YFSETQ. The CDR3 bases are TGCGCCAGCAGCTTTTTGGGACAGGGGCAGGGTTCACCCCTCCACTTT. Its protein product is CASSFLGQGQGSPLHF.